The 6 T cell receptor beta chains presented below share a single source sample, sequenced in a study of T cell clonality in common variable immunodeficiency. The repertoire was sequenced with immunoSEQ multiplex PCR; TCRdb's copy has only in-frame clones and lacks some. This sample carries about 43,000 clones, none of them present only once. The sequencing sample was made of peripheral blood mononuclear cells. All receptors derive from a person between 18 and 75 years old in good health.

This clone was counted many times. The read halts 3 residues ahead of the CDR3 end, with the missing end drawn from the germline J gene. The genes are TRBV4-1 and TRBJ2-2, with TRBD1 as a possible D gene (5 bases). This CDR3 contains 15 residues. The germline V and J ends were trimmed by 2 bases and 3 bases, with 10 bases remaining between them. The germline V gene encodes CDR1 MGHRA and CDR2 YSYEKL. The CDR3 reads CASSQSGFDTGELFF. CDR3 DNA (partial): TGCGCCAGCAGCCAATCAGGGTTTGACACCGGGGAG.

Many counts were recorded for this clone. The read ends 3 residues early relative to the CDR3; the germline J gene fills the gap. The V and J genes are TRBV4-1 and TRBJ2-5; 10 bases are a match to TRBD2. Germline-derived CDR1 and CDR2 are MGHRA and YSYEKL. With 3 bases clipped from V and 5 bases from J, the junction kept 9 bases outside the gene matches. The CDR3 sequence is 16 residues long. The CDR3 DNA, read in part, is TGCGCCAGCAGCCAGAGTAGCGGGAGGAATGGGGAGACC. Protein sequence: CASSQSSGRNGET. The full CDR3 protein reads CASSQSSGRNGETQYF.

This clone showed up many times. Read coverage stops 3 residues before the CDR3 terminus; the germline J gene supplies the remainder. The chain recombines TRBV7-2 with TRBJ2-7; D perhaps matches TRBD1 (6 bases). CDR3 length: 15 residues. Deletions cut 5 bases from V and 0 bases from J, with 14 bases between. The germline CDR1 and CDR2 sequences are SGHTA and FQGNSA. This CDR3 reads CASSPWTASSYEQYF. The DNA read from the CDR3 is TGTGCCAGCAGCCCGTGGACAGCGAGCTCCTACGAG.

This clone was recorded at least ten times. The read is 3 residues too short to cover the CDR3 end, so that end is filled in from the germline J gene. The rearrangement links TRBV5-4 to TRBJ2-2; weak D call: TRBD2 (7 bases). The CDR3 is 15 amino acids. The germline V gene has CDR1 SGHNT and CDR2 YYREEE (reference sequence). V was trimmed by 5 bases and J by 0 bases, leaving 11 bases between them. Incomplete CDR3 DNA: TGTGCCAGCAGTGGCGGGGGCGCGAACACCGGGGAG. Protein sequence: CASSGGGANTGE. The full CDR3 sequence reads CASSGGGANTGELFF.

A note on this clone: The read terminates 3 residues before the CDR3 end, so the remaining end is supplied by the germline J gene. The chain has TRBV20-1 and TRBJ1-1; D perhaps matches TRBD1 (6 bases). V gave up 0 bases and J gave up 3 bases, with 14 bases separating them. Germline V gene lookup returns CDR1 DFQATT and CDR2 SNEGSKA (reference sequence). CDR3 size: 15 residues. CDR3 region: CSAREPQGSDTEAFF. The DNA read from the CDR3 is TGCAGTGCTAGAGAACCACAGGGTTCTGACACTGAA.

A remark on this clone: The read terminates 3 residues before the CDR3 end, so the remaining end is supplied by the germline J gene. The genes are TRBV5-4 and TRBJ2-5, with D unresolved. Germline V lookup: CDR1 SGHNT, CDR2 YYREEE (reference sequence). With 4 bases removed from V and 5 bases from J, the gap between germline ends came to 18 bases. This CDR3 comprises 15 residues. The CDR3 is CASSLPLGAGETQYF. The covered CDR3 bases are TGTGCCAGCAGCCTCCCTCTGGGTGCCGGGGAGACC.